This T cell receptor (beta chain) was sequenced in a study of T cell repertoires in cytomegalovirus infection. Study summary: Both recently identified HLA-C-restricted and well-studied HLA-B-restricted CMV epitopes were used in the study.

MiXCR, run by TCRdb on the reads, gives a single entry per CDR3 protein. Counted here are some 900,000 distinct CDR3 sequences, approximately 32% occurring once; the ten biggest clones make up around 12%. This clonotype appeared a few times. Its specificity is not known. The germline CDR1 and CDR2 sequences are SGHDT and YYEEEE. J was trimmed by 6 bases and V by 4 bases; bases with no gene match: 20. This CDR3 comprises 19 residues. The TCR comes from a human donor in good health (CMV status not recorded). Some clones in this sample may be carry-over from other donors' samples. The source material was cultured CD8+ T cells from PBMCs, sampled from culture after CMV antigen stimulation. The genes are TRBV5-6 and TRBJ2-1; 9 bases map to TRBD2. CDR3 amino acids: CASSPGLAGPRPEVNEQFF. The CDR3 bases are TGTGCCAGCAGCCCAGGTCTAGCGGGGCCACGTCCGGAGGTCAATGAGCAGTTCTTC.